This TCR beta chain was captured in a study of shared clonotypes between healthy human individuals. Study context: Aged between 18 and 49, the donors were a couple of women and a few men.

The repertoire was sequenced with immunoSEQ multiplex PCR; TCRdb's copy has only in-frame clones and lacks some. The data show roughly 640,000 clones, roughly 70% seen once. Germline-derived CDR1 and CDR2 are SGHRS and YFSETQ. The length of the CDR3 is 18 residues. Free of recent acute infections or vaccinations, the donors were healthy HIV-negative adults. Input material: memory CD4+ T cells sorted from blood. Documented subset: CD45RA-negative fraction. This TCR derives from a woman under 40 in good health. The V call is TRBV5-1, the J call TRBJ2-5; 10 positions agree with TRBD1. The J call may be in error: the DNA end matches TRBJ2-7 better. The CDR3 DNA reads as TGCGCCAGCAGCTGGGATTCCGGGACAGGGGACACCTCCTACGAGCAGTACTTC. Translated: CASSWDSGTGDTSYEQYF.